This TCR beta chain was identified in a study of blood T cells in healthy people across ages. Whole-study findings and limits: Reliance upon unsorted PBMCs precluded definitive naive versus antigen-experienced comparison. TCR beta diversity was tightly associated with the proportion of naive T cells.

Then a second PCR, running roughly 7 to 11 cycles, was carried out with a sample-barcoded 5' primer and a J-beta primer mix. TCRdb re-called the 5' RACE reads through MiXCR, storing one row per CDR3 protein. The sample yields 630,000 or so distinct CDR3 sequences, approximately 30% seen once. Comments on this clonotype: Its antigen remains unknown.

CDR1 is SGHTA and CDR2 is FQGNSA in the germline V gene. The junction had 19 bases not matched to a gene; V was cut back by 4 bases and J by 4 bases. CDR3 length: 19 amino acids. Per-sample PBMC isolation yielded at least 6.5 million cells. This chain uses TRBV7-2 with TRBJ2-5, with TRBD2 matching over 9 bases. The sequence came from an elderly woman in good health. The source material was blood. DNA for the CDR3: TGTGCCAGCAGCTCCCTCGGGGCGCGGGGGGGCTACGTTGGAGAGACCCAGTACTTC. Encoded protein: CASSSLGARGGYVGETQYF.